This note documents a single T cell receptor beta chain sequence. The sample is drawn from a study of blood T cell repertoires in COVID-19. Sequenced by immunoSEQ multiplex PCR; TCRdb stores in-frame clones only, minus some. The table has about 140,000 clones, around 88% seen once. Specimen: peripheral blood. The sequence derives from a woman aged 55-70 years with acute or convalescent COVID-19.

CDR3 coding DNA: TGTGCCAGCAGATCCCCGACAGGGGGCGGGACAGATACGCAGTATTTT. This codes for CASRSPTGGGTDTQYF. The chain combines TRBV28 with TRBJ2-3, with 10 positions matching TRBD1. The CDR3 totals 16 residues. The V gene's germline CDR1 is MDHEN and CDR2 SYDVKM. The J segment lost 3 bases and the V segment lost 6 bases, leaving 9 bases of the junction unmatched.